One and the same sample provided the 28 T cell receptor beta chains below, sequenced in a study of T cell responses to AZD1222 COVID-19 vaccine. TCRdb keeps only in-frame clones here, not all; method: immunoSEQ multiplex PCR. The top ten hold 4% to 5.5% of the sample, which has some 150,000 clones, roughly 90% seen once. Specimen: peripheral blood, collected 28 days after the second AZD1222 dose. The receptors come from an adult who received the AZD1222 COVID-19 vaccine.

This clone was counted between two and nine times. The V call is TRBV2, the J call TRBJ2-1; D might be TRBD2 (6 bases). This CDR3 spans 13 amino acids. CDR1 is SNHLY, CDR2 FYNNEI, per germline. V was clipped by 5 bases and J by 6 bases, with 11 bases between them. CDR3 region: CASSYGGGNEQFF. The CDR3 DNA reads as TGTGCCAGCAGTTACGGGGGTGGCAATGAGCAGTTCTTC. Filled out from reference TRBV2 and TRBJ2-1, the complete variable domain reads EPEVTQTPSHQVTQMGQEVILRCVPISNHLYFYWYRQILGQKVEFLVSFYNNEISEKSEIFDDQFSVERPDGSNFTLKIRSTKLEDSAMYFCASSYGGGNEQFFGPGTRLTVL.

The DNA for the CDR3 is TGTGCCTGGAGCGGAGGGACTGGAAACACCATATATTTT. Translation gives CAWSGGTGNTIYF. The rearrangement uses TRBV30 and TRBJ1-3; D unresolved. Germline CDR1 is GTSNPN and CDR2 is SVGIG (reference sequence). The CDR3 loop spans 13 amino acids. The germline V and J ends were trimmed by 3 bases and 2 bases, with 8 bases remaining between them.

J is TRBJ1-2 and V is TRBV5-1; 7 bases agree with TRBD1. V shed 4 bases and J 5 bases; nucleotides not matched to a gene: 8. The CDR3 is 14 amino acids. Germline V gene data show CDR1 as SGHRS and CDR2 as YFSETQ. This chain's CDR3 is CASSAHRDSYGYTF. The DNA for the CDR3 is TGCGCCAGCAGCGCTCACCGGGACAGTTATGGCTACACCTTC.

This chain uses TRBV19 with TRBJ1-6; D is unresolved. The CDR3 consists of 14 residues. CDR1 is LNHDA, CDR2 SQIVND, per germline (reference sequence). Trimming stripped 5 bases from V and 11 bases from J, with 16 bases between. The CDR3 nucleotides read TGTGCCAGTAGTTTAAGACCGAGGACCGCACCCCTCCACTTT. This translates into CASSLRPRTAPLHF.

The chain has TRBV6-2 or TRBV6-3 and TRBJ2-2; perhaps TRBD2 as D (5 bases). The length of the CDR3 is 15 residues. Trimming removed 2 bases from V and 7 bases from J, with 14 bases in between. Germline V CDR1 and CDR2: MNHEY, SVGEGT. For the CDR3, the DNA is TGTGCCAGCAGTTACGGCTGGTCCGGGATCGGGGAGCTGTTTTTT. Translation gives CASSYGWSGIGELFF.

The chain carries TRBV11-2 and TRBJ2-5; 11 bases map to TRBD2. The length of the CDR3 is 17 residues. CDR1 is SGHAT, CDR2 FQNNGV, per germline. V gave up 7 bases and J gave up 2 bases; unmatched junction bases: 12. CDR3 DNA sequence: TGTGCCAGCACCTTTTACCCGACTAGCGGGGAACAAGAGACCCAGTACTTC. The encoded protein is CASTFYPTSGEQETQYF.

The chain has TRBV18 and TRBJ2-1, with TRBD2 identical over 8 bases. Per germline, CDR1 KGHSH and CDR2 LQKENI. V shed 3 bases, J shed 6 bases, and the junction held 4 bases outside the gene matches. This CDR3 has 14 amino acids. The CDR3 is CASSPGGGPNEQFF. In nucleotides, the CDR3 is TGTGCCAGCTCACCGGGCGGGGGGCCCAATGAGCAGTTCTTC.

The genes are TRBV9 and TRBJ2-1; D not resolved. Germline CDR1 reads SGDLS; CDR2 reads YYNGEE. V lost 2 bases and J 8 bases, leaving 17 bases between the germline ends. The CDR3 has 15 residues. DNA for the CDR3: TGTGCCAGCAGCGTCCCGGGCCTGGCTTTCCATGAGCAGTTCTTC. Its protein is CASSVPGLAFHEQFF. Based on the CDR3 plus reference TRBV9 and TRBJ2-1, the full variable domain is DSGVTQTPKHLITATGQRVTLRCSPRSGDLSVYWYQQSLDQGLQFLIQYYNGEERAKGNILERFSAQQFPDLHSELNLSSLELGDSALYFCASSVPGLAFHEQFFGPGTRLTVL.

The chain combines TRBV10-3 with TRBJ2-4; D is possibly TRBD1 (6 bases). V lost 3 bases and J lost 8, with 8 bases in between. CDR3 length: 12 amino acids. Germline loops: CDR1 ENHRY, CDR2 SYGVKD. CDR3 sequence (DNA): TGTGCCATCAGTGACAGGGGCGACATTCAGTACTTC. It specifies CAISDRGDIQYF.

The chain is built from TRBV18 and TRBJ2-7; 7 positions agree with TRBD1. The CDR3 totals 13 residues. Germline assignment: CDR1 KGHSH and CDR2 LQKENI. Trimming took 6 bases from V and 3 from J; bases not matched to a gene: 5. In nucleotides, the CDR3 is TGTGCCAGCTCCGGGACAGAACTCTACGAGCAGTACTTC. Translating gives CASSGTELYEQYF.

The count of this clone is one. V and J are TRBV11-3 and TRBJ2-2, with no clear D. CDR1 is SGHNT, CDR2 YENEEA, per germline. Trimming removed 1 base at V and 2 bases at J, with 5 bases between. The length of the CDR3 is 14 residues. CDR3 sequence reads: CASSLGPNTGELFF. CDR3 coding DNA: TGTGCCAGCAGCTTAGGGCCCAACACCGGGGAGCTGTTTTTT.

In DNA, the CDR3 is TGTGCCAGCAGCGAGACCGACAGGGACGGACAAGAGACCCAGTACTTC. This encodes CASSETDRDGQETQYF. The rearrangement uses TRBV2 and TRBJ2-5; 7 bases agree with TRBD1. The length of the CDR3 is 16 residues. The ends lost 6 bases at V and 2 bases at J; junction bases unmatched: 12. The V gene's germline CDR1 is SNHLY and CDR2 FYNNEI.

This clone was seen a handful of times. The rearrangement joins TRBV19 to TRBJ2-3; no definite D call. This CDR3 is built from 13 residues. The germline CDR1 and CDR2 sequences are LNHDA and SQIVND (reference sequence). V was clipped by 7 bases and J by 1 base, with 9 bases between them. CDR3 sequence (DNA): TGTGCCAGTACGGTATCGGGCACAGATACGCAGTATTTT. Its protein product is CASTVSGTDTQYF.

Only one count was recorded for this clone. J is TRBJ1-6 and V is TRBV9; D gene ambiguous. The CDR3 extends over 11 amino acids. CDR1 SGDLS and CDR2 YYNGEE come from the germline V gene. Trimming took off 7 bases at V and 8 bases at J, with 7 bases between the two ends. The CDR3 loop is CASRRDSPLHF. The CDR3 DNA sequence: TGTGCCAGCCGAAGGGATTCACCCCTCCACTTT.

The rearrangement links TRBV2 to TRBJ1-1, with 8 positions matching TRBD1. With 5 bases clipped from V and 8 bases from J, the junction kept 4 bases outside the gene matches. The CDR3 totals 12 residues. Germline CDR1 is SNHLY and CDR2 is FYNNEI. The CDR3 is CASSSGQVEAFF. The CDR3 coding sequence is TGTGCCAGCAGTTCGGGACAGGTGGAAGCTTTCTTT.

This sequence joins TRBV4-1 and TRBJ1-4; D might be TRBD1 (6 bases). V was pared by 3 bases and J by 4 bases, with 12 bases between. The CDR3 is made up of 15 amino acids. Germline V CDR1 and CDR2: MGHRA, YSYEKL. The CDR3 is CASSHRTADNEKLFF. The CDR3 DNA reads TGCGCCAGCAGCCACCGGACAGCGGATAATGAAAAACTGTTTTTT.

The chain uses TRBV11-2 and TRBJ2-5; D gene uncertain. Trimming cost V 2 bases and J 4 bases, with 5 bases left between them. Germline V gives CDR1 SGHAT, CDR2 FQNNGV. This CDR3 has 12 amino acids. CDR3 in amino acids: CASSLRSETQYF. Here the CDR3 DNA reads TGTGCCAGCAGCTTAAGGTCAGAGACCCAGTACTTC.

The chain employs TRBV28 and TRBJ1-1; D ambiguous. Trimming cost V 6 bases and J 1 base, with 6 bases left between them. This CDR3 is 12 amino acids long. Germline V gene sequence: CDR1 MDHEN, CDR2 SYDVKM. The DNA of the CDR3 is TGTGCCAGCAGCCAGGCGAACACTGAAGCTTTCTTT. Protein sequence: CASSQANTEAFF.

This chain joins TRBV6-5 and TRBJ1-1; D might be TRBD1 (6 bases). This CDR3 spans 14 amino acids. Trimming took 3 bases from V and 5 from J, leaving 13 bases between them. CDR1 is MNHEY, CDR2 SVGAGI, per germline. For the CDR3, the DNA is TGTGCCAGCAGTTATCAACAGGGAGAGACTGAAGCTTTCTTT. Protein product: CASSYQQGETEAFF.

The V and J genes are TRBV7-9 and TRBJ1-1, with a weak D call TRBD1 (5 bases). The CDR3 extends over 13 amino acids. From germline, CDR1 is SEHNR and CDR2 FQNEAQ (reference sequence). Trimming pared 1 base from V and 6 bases from J, leaving 9 bases between. The chain's CDR3 is CASSLGAGSEAFF. For the CDR3, the DNA is TGTGCCAGCAGCTTAGGGGCAGGGTCTGAAGCTTTCTTT. The full variable domain, its missing parts supplied by reference TRBV7-9 and TRBJ1-1, is DTGVSQNPRHKITKRGQNVTFRCDPISEHNRLYWYRQTLGQGPEFLTYFQNEAQLEKSRLLSDRFSAERPKGSFSTLEIQRTEQGDSAMYLCASSLGAGSEAFFGQGTRLTVV.

This chain uses TRBV5-1 with TRBJ1-1; 9 bases fit TRBD1. The CDR3 sequence is 15 residues long. V lost 2 bases and J lost 7; bases outside the gene matches: 9. Looked up from germline, CDR1 is SGHRS and CDR2 is YFSETQ. Written as DNA, the CDR3 is TGCGCCAGCAGCTTAACAGGGGGCGAGAATAATGAAGCTTTCTTT. Translating it yields CASSLTGGENNEAFF.

The chain carries TRBV7-2 and TRBJ2-7, with D perhaps matching TRBD1 or TRBD2 (6 bases each). Trimming took 5 bases from V and 2 from J, leaving 16 bases between them. Looked up from germline, CDR1 is SGHTA and CDR2 is FQGNSA. The CDR3 totals 15 residues. CDR3 DNA: TGTGCCAGCAGCCCCTCGGGGGCAGTCGCCTACGAGCAGTACTTC. This translates into CASSPSGAVAYEQYF.

The chain uses TRBV27 and TRBJ2-3, with 11 bases fitting TRBD1. CDR3 length: 18 amino acids. J lost 5 bases, V lost 4 bases, and 14 bases had no gene match. Germline V gene lookup returns CDR1 MNHEY and CDR2 SMNVEV (reference sequence). CDR3 DNA: TGTGCCAGCAGTTCCCGCCCGCCTTGGACAGGGGGCATAGATACGCAGTATTTT. This sequence encodes CASSSRPPWTGGIDTQYF.

The chain uses TRBV4-3 and TRBJ2-2; D is unresolved. CDR1 and CDR2 (germline): LGHNA, YSLEER. The CDR3 runs 15 residues. Trimming left V 0 bases short and J 5 bases short, with 10 bases between. CDR3 coding DNA: TGCGCCAGCAGCCAAGAAGAAGGTCGGACCGGGGAGCTGTTTTTT. Protein: CASSQEEGRTGELFF.

The chain joins TRBV7-8 to TRBJ1-5; D is unclear. V shed 1 base and J shed 5 bases, with 12 bases lying between them. Per germline, CDR1 SGHVS and CDR2 FQNEAQ. There are 15 residues in the CDR3. The CDR3 sequence is CASSLGGFRDQPQHF. CDR3 DNA sequence: TGTGCCAGCAGCTTAGGAGGGTTTCGTGATCAGCCCCAGCATTTT.

This chain uses TRBV6-2 or TRBV6-3 with TRBJ2-7, with TRBD2 matching over 10 bases. Germline V gives CDR1 MNHEY, CDR2 SVGEGT. Unmatched junction bases numbered 6, after V lost 5 bases and J lost 2 bases. The CDR3 sequence is 15 residues long. CDR3 sequence (DNA): TGTGCCAGCAGTCCAACTAGCGGGGCTACCTACGAGCAGTACTTC. Its translation: CASSPTSGATYEQYF.

V and J are TRBV27 and TRBJ1-1; unclear D gene. This CDR3 is 12 amino acids long. V shed 10 bases and J shed 1 base, with 10 bases lying between them. Germline CDR1 is MNHEY and CDR2 is SMNVEV (reference sequence). CDR3 coding DNA: TGTGCCACCTTTAAGGGGAACACTGAAGCTTTCTTT. This gives the protein CATFKGNTEAFF.

V is TRBV18 and J is TRBJ2-2; tentatively, D is TRBD2 (5 bases). The CDR3 consists of 13 residues. Trimming took off 5 bases at V and 6 bases at J, with 10 bases between the two ends. Per germline, CDR1 KGHSH and CDR2 LQKENI. In DNA, the CDR3 is TGTGCCAGCTCATCGCAGGAGGCCGGGGAGCTGTTTTTT. Protein product: CASSSQEAGELFF. Looking up the rest from reference TRBV18 and TRBJ2-2 gives the full variable domain: NAGVMQNPRHLVRRRGQEARLRCSPMKGHSHVYWYRQLPEEGLKFMVYLQKENIIDESGMPKERFSAEFPKEGPSILRIQQVVRGDSAAYFCASSSQEAGELFFGEGSRLTVL.